A single sample is the source of the 9 T cell receptor beta chains below, sequenced in a study of blood T cell repertoires in COVID-19. Libraries were prepared by immunoSEQ multiplex PCR; TCRdb keeps only in-frame clonotypes and omits some of them. The sample contains nearly 350,000 clones, more than 70% of which appear only once. The sample taken for sequencing was peripheral blood. The receptors were gathered from a woman aged 70-85 years with COVID-19, enrolled during active disease.

The chain recombines TRBV24-1 with TRBJ2-7; a weak D match, TRBD1 (6 bases). The CDR3 covers 17 residues. The V gene's germline CDR1 is KGHDR and CDR2 SFDVKD. Trimming removed 5 bases at V and 0 bases at J, with 19 bases between. Here the CDR3 reads CATSAGRGPIISYEQYF. CDR3 in DNA: TGTGCCACCAGTGCAGGCAGGGGCCCAATTATCTCCTACGAGCAGTACTTC.

Here the CDR3 reads CASSSQWGEQETQYF. For the CDR3, the DNA is TGTGCCAGCAGCTCCCAGTGGGGGGAGCAAGAGACCCAGTACTTC. This chain links TRBV7-2 with TRBJ2-5, with a tentative D call TRBD2 (6 bases). The CDR3 spans 15 residues. V lost 4 bases and J lost 2, with 14 bases in between. CDR1 is SGHTA, CDR2 FQGNSA, per germline. Based on the CDR3 plus reference TRBV7-2 and TRBJ2-5, the full variable domain is GAGVSQSPSNKVTEKGKDVELRCDPISGHTALYWYRQSLGQGLEFLIYFQGNSAPDKSGLPSDRFSAERTGGSVSTLTIQRTQQEDSAVYLCASSSQWGEQETQYFGPGTRLLVL.

The rearrangement uses TRBV24-1 and TRBJ1-1, with 9 bases identical to TRBD1. Looked up from germline, CDR1 is KGHDR and CDR2 is SFDVKD. Unmatched junction bases numbered 8, after V lost 4 bases and J lost 0 bases. The CDR3 is 17 amino acids. The chain's CDR3 is CATSDSGQGPLNTEAFF. The CDR3, as DNA: TGTGCCACCAGTGACTCAGGACAGGGGCCTTTGAACACTGAAGCTTTCTTT.

Of note for this clone: The sample contains more than one DNA sequence encoding this CDR3. The chain employs TRBV24-1 and TRBJ1-1; D perhaps matches TRBD1 (5 bases). V was trimmed by 2 bases and J by 4 bases, leaving 7 bases between them. Germline V lookup: CDR1 KGHDR, CDR2 SFDVKD. The CDR3 is 13 amino acids. The CDR3 sequence: CATSDSGGTEAFF. The DNA of the CDR3 is TGTGCCACCAGTGATTCCGGGGGCACTGAAGCTTTCTTT.

V and J are TRBV18 and TRBJ2-3; 10 bases align to TRBD2. The germline gives CDR1 KGHSH, CDR2 LQKENI. The CDR3 is 17 amino acids. With 0 bases clipped from V and 5 bases from J, the junction kept 8 bases outside the gene matches. The CDR3 coding sequence is TGTGCCAGCTCACCACCTTCCAAGCGGGGGGGCGGAGATACGCAGTATTTT. Protein: CASSPPSKRGGGDTQYF.

The chain joins TRBV24-1 to TRBJ1-4; D is perhaps TRBD1 (5 bases). This CDR3 region has 15 residues. Germline-derived CDR1 and CDR2 are KGHDR and SFDVKD. The V end lost 3 bases, the J end lost 7 bases, and 14 bases lay between the germline ends. In nucleotides, the CDR3 is TGTGCCACCAGTGATCCCGGGACTTCGGGTGAAAAACTGTTTTTT. Amino acids: CATSDPGTSGEKLFF.

J is TRBJ2-3 and V is TRBV5-1; TRBD2 matches at 8 bases. The J segment lost 5 bases and the V segment lost 5 bases, leaving 7 bases of the junction unmatched. Germline CDR1 reads SGHRS; CDR2 reads YFSETQ. The CDR3 totals 14 residues. CDR3 DNA sequence: TGCGCCAGCAGGGAACTAGCGGATTTAGATACGCAGTATTTT. Protein product: CASRELADLDTQYF.

The rearrangement uses TRBV5-4 and TRBJ1-2, with 10 bases matching TRBD1. J was trimmed by 2 bases and V by 4 bases; bases with no gene match: 8. CDR1 and CDR2 (germline): SGHNT, YYREEE (reference sequence). There are 16 residues in the CDR3. The CDR3 here is CASSTPPGQGNYGYTF. The DNA for the CDR3 is TGTGCCAGCAGCACCCCCCCGGGACAGGGGAACTATGGCTACACCTTC.

The gene calls are TRBV11-2 and TRBJ2-5; a weak D match, TRBD1 (6 bases). Germline V CDR1 and CDR2: SGHAT, FQNNGV. The CDR3 extends over 13 amino acids. Trimming took off 5 bases at V and 5 bases at J, with 12 bases between the two ends. CDR3 loop: CASSRGNGETQYF. The CDR3, as DNA: TGTGCCAGCAGCAGGGGGAACGGGGAGACCCAGTACTTC.